The clone carrying this T cell receptor (beta chain) has more than one count but fewer than ten. The data stem from a study of cytomegalovirus exposure and HLA in healthy donors. The PCR ran on 60 Vbeta and 13 Jbeta primers. Authors' methods: Unique TCR beta chains totaled some 80 million in a later count, with roughly 11 million of them shared. Using immunoSEQ multiplex PCR, the repertoire was profiled, and TCRdb retains in-frame clones only, with some absent. The D gene and trimming were derived from the DNA, and the V and J assignments and clone size from that table. The sample includes 200,000 or so clones, 87% of them seen just once. The clonotype was recovered from a man aged 30-40 years in good health and CMV-seronegative. Sequencing used PBMCs.

The CDR3, as DNA: TGTGCCAGCAGCAATGGAGTTCGCAGAAACACCATATATTTT. Amino acid sequence: CASSNGVRRNTIYF. The V gene is TRBV21-1, the J gene TRBJ1-3. TRBV21-1 is a known pseudogene. This CDR3 is built from 14 residues.